The 18 T cell receptor beta chains reported below all come from one sample, sequenced in a study of shared clonotypes between healthy human individuals. Method: immunoSEQ multiplex PCR; TCRdb's copy keeps in-frame clones and lacks some. The data contain roughly 1,500,000 clones, 97% to 99% of them singletons. The sample consisted of naive CD4+ T cells sorted from blood. Subset here: CD45RA+ positively selected. The receptors shown here come from a young man in good health.

V and J are TRBV10-3 and TRBJ1-2, with TRBD1 as a possible D gene (6 bases). Trimming took off 4 bases at V and 6 bases at J, with 12 bases between the two ends. The CDR3 extends over 13 amino acids. CDR1 is ENHRY and CDR2 is SYGVKD in the germline V gene. CDR3 loop: CAISGTQGNGYTF. The CDR3 DNA follows: TGTGCCATCAGTGGCACACAGGGTAATGGCTACACCTTC.

The rearrangement links TRBV19 to TRBJ1-3; perhaps TRBD1 as D (6 bases). Germline CDR1 LNHDA, CDR2 SQIVND (reference sequence). The CDR3 contains 15 residues. V shed 5 bases and J shed 3 bases, with 14 bases lying between them. DNA for the CDR3: TGTGCCAGTAGTTCACAGGGTTTGGGTGGAAACACCATATATTTT. Its translation: CASSSQGLGGNTIYF. Drawing the rest from reference TRBV19 and TRBJ1-3, the complete variable domain is DGGITQSPKYLFRKEGQNVTLSCEQNLNHDAMYWYRQDPGQGLRLIYYSQIVNDFQKGDIAEGYSVSREKKESFPLTVTSAQKNPTAFYLCASSSQGLGGNTIYFGEGSWLTVV.

A word on this clone: The same CDR3 is also encoded by other DNA sequences in this sample. V is TRBV5-1 and J is TRBJ2-7; possible D gene TRBD1, 6 bases. The CDR3 contains 13 residues. With 4 bases removed from V and 3 bases from J, the gap between germline ends came to 11 bases. The V gene's germline CDR1 is SGHRS and CDR2 YFSETQ. CDR3 region: CASSPGRGYEQYF. DNA of the CDR3: TGCGCCAGCAGCCCTGGCAGGGGCTACGAGCAGTACTTC.

The rearrangement joins TRBV5-4 to TRBJ2-7; D is possibly TRBD1 or TRBD2 (5 bases each). V shed 4 bases and J shed 2 bases, with 16 bases lying between them. Per germline, CDR1 SGHNT and CDR2 YYREEE (reference sequence). The CDR3 has 15 amino acids. The CDR3 is CASSQGTFVAYEQYF. DNA for the CDR3: TGTGCCAGCAGCCAAGGGACCTTCGTGGCCTACGAGCAGTACTTC.

V gene TRBV19 combines with J gene TRBJ2-7; perhaps TRBD1 as D (6 bases). Germline loops: CDR1 LNHDA, CDR2 SQIVND (reference sequence). V gave up 8 bases and J gave up 4 bases, with 18 bases separating them. The CDR3 spans 14 residues. CDR3 nucleotides: TGTGCCAGTCGGCCACAGGGTAGGTGGTACGAGCAGTACTTC. It specifies CASRPQGRWYEQYF. Complete variable domain (other parts from reference TRBV19 and TRBJ2-7): DGGITQSPKYLFRKEGQNVTLSCEQNLNHDAMYWYRQDPGQGLRLIYYSQIVNDFQKGDIAEGYSVSREKKESFPLTVTSAQKNPTAFYLCASRPQGRWYEQYFGPGTRLTVT.

This chain connects TRBV10-2 to TRBJ1-2; D gene unclear. V dropped 3 bases and J dropped 0 bases, with 5 bases sitting between them. CDR1 is WSHSY, CDR2 SAAADI, per germline. The CDR3 loop spans 13 amino acids. The CDR3 sequence: CASSEGSNYGYTF. CDR3 DNA sequence: TGCGCCAGCAGTGAAGGCTCTAACTATGGCTACACCTTC.

This rearrangement joins TRBV7-9 to TRBJ1-2, with D possibly TRBD1 on 6 matching bases. V shed 0 bases and J shed 7 bases, with 21 bases lying between them. CDR3 length: 17 amino acids. Germline CDR1 reads SEHNR; CDR2 reads FQNEAQ (reference sequence). The chain's CDR3 is CASSLAPGAGGLGGYTF. The DNA of the CDR3 is TGTGCCAGCAGCTTAGCGCCGGGGGCAGGCGGCTTGGGTGGCTACACCTTC.

The V call is TRBV7-2, the J call TRBJ2-7, with D maybe TRBD2 (6 bases). Per the germline V gene, CDR1 is SGHTA and CDR2 is FQGNSA. Trimming took off 1 base at V and 4 bases at J, with 17 bases between the two ends. The CDR3 length is 16 residues. This chain's CDR3 is CASSLVSGRLGYEQYF. The CDR3 DNA reads as TGTGCCAGCAGCTTAGTTAGCGGAAGACTAGGGTACGAGCAGTACTTC.

This clone came up once. The same CDR3 can be traced to other DNA sequences in this sample. The chain uses TRBV9 and TRBJ1-5; 7 nucleotides align to TRBD1. CDR1 is SGDLS, CDR2 YYNGEE, per germline. This CDR3 comprises 13 residues. V lost 0 bases to trimming and J lost 7 bases; unmatched junction nucleotides: 1. CDR3 protein: CASSVGQGQPQHF. The CDR3 coding sequence is TGTGCCAGCAGCGTAGGACAGGGCCAGCCCCAGCATTTT.

This chain connects TRBV19 to TRBJ1-1, with a tentative D call TRBD1 (5 bases). The V end lost 5 bases, the J end lost 1 base, and 8 bases lay between the germline ends. CDR1 is LNHDA and CDR2 is SQIVND in the germline V gene (reference sequence). This CDR3 region has 13 residues. CDR3 nucleotide sequence: TGTGCCAGTAGTGTAGGGACGAACACTGAAGCTTTCTTT. Its protein product is CASSVGTNTEAFF. The whole variable domain, remainder taken from reference TRBV19 and TRBJ1-1, is DGGITQSPKYLFRKEGQNVTLSCEQNLNHDAMYWYRQDPGQGLRLIYYSQIVNDFQKGDIAEGYSVSREKKESFPLTVTSAQKNPTAFYLCASSVGTNTEAFFGQGTRLTVV.

The gene calls are TRBV29-1 and TRBJ2-5; D is uncertain. Looked up from germline, CDR1 is SQVTM and CDR2 is ANQGSEA. The CDR3 is made up of 13 amino acids. V gave up 8 bases and J gave up 1 base, with 14 bases separating them. The CDR3 sequence: CSSRAWAQETQYF. CDR3 in DNA: TGCAGCTCACGGGCGTGGGCCCAAGAGACCCAGTACTTC.

V gene TRBV19 combines with J gene TRBJ2-5; TRBD2 matches 11 bases. Germline loops: CDR1 LNHDA, CDR2 SQIVND (reference sequence). The trim removed 6 bases at V and 5 bases at J, leaving 20 bases unmatched. CDR3 length: 19 residues. The CDR3 here is CASSPSPHASGRLVETQYF. Here the CDR3 DNA reads TGTGCCAGTAGCCCCAGCCCCCATGCTAGCGGGAGGTTAGTCGAGACCCAGTACTTC.

The rearrangement links TRBV9 to TRBJ2-5; 8 bases line up with TRBD1. The germline V gene encodes CDR1 SGDLS and CDR2 YYNGEE. With V trimmed by 4 bases and J by 1 base, 6 bases remained unmatched. This CDR3 contains 15 residues. In DNA, the CDR3 is TGTGCCAGCAGCACCCGGACAGGGATCCAAGAGACCCAGTACTTC. Translation: CASSTRTGIQETQYF. The full variable domain, its missing parts supplied by reference TRBV9 and TRBJ2-5, is DSGVTQTPKHLITATGQRVTLRCSPRSGDLSVYWYQQSLDQGLQFLIQYYNGEERAKGNILERFSAQQFPDLHSELNLSSLELGDSALYFCASSTRTGIQETQYFGPGTRLLVL.

The CDR3 DNA reads as TGTGCCAGCAGTGTTTGGCGGGAGAACGAGCAGTACTTC. It translates to CASSVWRENEQYF. The chain is built from TRBV6-1 and TRBJ2-7; 7 bases are shared with TRBD2. The V segment lost 4 bases and the J segment 5 bases; nucleotides outside the gene matches: 5. Germline V gene sequence: CDR1 MNHNS, CDR2 SASEGT. CDR3 length equals 13 residues.

This clone was seen just once. V gene TRBV4-3 combines with J gene TRBJ2-1; 9 bases are shared with TRBD2. The trim removed 1 base at V and 6 bases at J, leaving 10 bases unmatched. From germline, CDR1 is LGHNA and CDR2 YSLEER. This CDR3 region has 17 residues. The DNA for the CDR3 is TGCGCCAGCAGCCAAGTAGAAGGACTAGCGACCACCAATGAGCAGTTCTTC. It is translated as CASSQVEGLATTNEQFF.

The chain links TRBV15 to TRBJ1-4; the D is unclear. The V gene lost 7 bases and the J gene lost 12 bases, with 15 bases spanning the gap. The CDR3 extends over 12 amino acids. From germline, CDR1 is LNHNV and CDR2 YYDKDF (reference sequence). The CDR3: CATTNGGLELFF. DNA of the CDR3: TGTGCCACCACCAATGGAGGGTTGGAACTGTTTTTT.

This clone was counted a few times. V gene TRBV7-9 combines with J gene TRBJ2-7; no definite D call. Between the trimmed V and J ends, which lost 1 base and 3 bases, there was a span of 4 bases. Germline CDR1 reads SEHNR; CDR2 reads FQNEAQ (reference sequence). The CDR3 contains 12 residues. The CDR3 reads CASSLEFYEQYF. The DNA of the CDR3 is TGTGCCAGCAGCTTAGAGTTCTACGAGCAGTACTTC.

In DNA, the CDR3 is TGTGCCAGCTCGCCGATAGGCCTTAACTACGAGCAGTACTTC. Translation: CASSPIGLNYEQYF. The genes are TRBV18 and TRBJ2-7; D not resolved. V was clipped by 6 bases and J by 3 bases, with 15 bases between them. From germline, CDR1 is KGHSH and CDR2 LQKENI. There are 14 residues in the CDR3.